The entry that follows covers one TCR beta chain sequence. Antigen: not known. This specimen comes from a study of shared clonotypes between healthy human individuals. Findings and caveats of the study: Memory subsets generally showed lower estimated richness than naive subsets.

Data came from immunoSEQ multiplex PCR; TCRdb stores just in-frame clones and leaves some out. The data show around 2,000,000 clones, approximately 94% seen once. The CDR3 is 15 amino acids. Trimming left V 1 base short and J 4 bases short, with 12 bases between. Germline V gives CDR1 SGHVS, CDR2 FNYEAQ. Naive CD8 cells comprised CD45RO-negative, CCR7-positively selected cells, excluding terminally differentiated effector memory CD45RA+ cells. Nashville, Tennessee was home to all donors, each a Caucasian adult. Sequenced sample: naive CD8+ T cells from PBMCs. The gene calls are TRBV7-6 and TRBJ2-3, with D tentatively TRBD1 (6 bases). This clonotype was obtained from a young man in good health. Some clones in this sample may be carry-over from other donors' samples. The CDR3, as DNA: TGTGCCAGCAGCTTAGAGACAGGCCAATCAGATACGCAGTATTTT. This sequence encodes CASSLETGQSDTQYF.